The rows below give T cell receptor beta chains drawn from one sample of a study of vaccination effects on CD4 cells after COVID-19. Their antigens remain unidentified. Generated by immunoSEQ multiplex PCR, the TCRdb table keeps only in-frame clones and is missing some. Among about 73,000 clones listed, 65% to 80% were seen once. The material sequenced was CD4+ T cells from PBMCs cultured with HCoV-NL63 spike peptides, taken before COVID-19 vaccination. These receptors came from a human donor who received a COVID-19 vaccine. Both conserved end residues are part of each CDR3. The D gene is left open where the match is weak. Size is stated for part of the rows, as once, few or many counts, or as a class when the clone is expanded.

j_call: TRBJ2-2; clone_size: NA; v_call: TRBV6-2/TRBV6-3; d_call: NA; cdr3_nt: TGTGCCAGCAGTTACCGGGCCACCGGGGAGCTGTTTTTT; cdr3_aa: CASSYRATGELFF
j_call: TRBJ1-2; clone_size: few; v_call: TRBV4-1; d_call: NA; cdr3_nt: TGCGCCAGCAGCCAAGCCCCCAAGAATTTTAACTATGGCTACACCTTC; cdr3_aa: CASSQAPKNFNYGYTF
j_call: TRBJ1-5; clone_size: NA; v_call: TRBV2; d_call: NA; cdr3_nt: TGTGCCAGCAGTCAACCGGCCAGCAATCAGCCCCAGCATTTT; cdr3_aa: CASSQPASNQPQHF
j_call: TRBJ1-3; clone_size: NA; v_call: TRBV27; d_call: TRBD1; cdr3_nt: TGTGCCAGCAGTCCCTCGGGACAGGAAAAGATCTCTGGAAACACCATATATTTT; cdr3_aa: CASSPSGQEKISGNTIYF
j_call: TRBJ2-3; clone_size: NA; v_call: TRBV5-5; d_call: TRBD1; cdr3_nt: TGTGCCAGCAGCTTGGAGGCCGGACAGGCGGGAGATACGCAGTATTTT; cdr3_aa: CASSLEAGQAGDTQYF
j_call: TRBJ2-2; clone_size: NA; v_call: TRBV5-1; d_call: NA; cdr3_nt: TGCGCCAGCAGCGGAACTTGGGGCACCGGGGAGCTGTTTTTT; cdr3_aa: CASSGTWGTGELFF
j_call: TRBJ1-2; clone_size: few; v_call: TRBV19; d_call: NA; cdr3_nt: TGTGCCAGTAGTCACGGGGGCTATGGCTACACCTTC; cdr3_aa: CASSHGGYGYTF
j_call: TRBJ1-1; clone_size: NA; v_call: TRBV18; d_call: NA; cdr3_nt: TGTGCCAGCTCACCAAAACAGGGCACTGAAGCTTTCTTT; cdr3_aa: CASSPKQGTEAFF
j_call: TRBJ2-1; clone_size: NA; v_call: TRBV2; d_call: NA; cdr3_nt: TGTGCCAGCAAGTTCGAGAATTCCTGCAATGAGCAGTTCTTC; cdr3_aa: CASKFENSCNEQFF
j_call: TRBJ1-5; clone_size: NA; v_call: TRBV5-5; d_call: NA; cdr3_nt: TGTGCCAGCAGCCGCCGGGACAGCAATCAGCCCCAGCATTTT; cdr3_aa: CASSRRDSNQPQHF
j_call: TRBJ2-3; clone_size: NA; v_call: TRBV7-7; d_call: NA; cdr3_nt: TGTGCCAGCAGCCCAGGGAAGGGGACCACAGATACGCAGTATTTT; cdr3_aa: CASSPGKGTTDTQYF
j_call: TRBJ1-1; clone_size: NA; v_call: TRBV27; d_call: NA; cdr3_nt: TGTGCCAGCAGTTTTGGCAGAAAGAACACTGAAGCTTTCTTT; cdr3_aa: CASSFGRKNTEAFF
j_call: TRBJ1-6; clone_size: NA; v_call: TRBV27; d_call: NA; cdr3_nt: TGTGCCAGCGGACGCCCGGGCCCCTATAATTCACCCCTCCACTTT; cdr3_aa: CASGRPGPYNSPLHF
j_call: TRBJ2-3; clone_size: NA; v_call: TRBV18; d_call: NA; cdr3_nt: TGTGCCAGCTCACCGGACTCATCTAGCACAGATACGCAGTATTTT; cdr3_aa: CASSPDSSSTDTQYF
j_call: TRBJ2-3; clone_size: NA; v_call: TRBV5-1; d_call: NA; cdr3_nt: TGCGCCAGCAGCTTGGTAGTAGGGGGGTTGTATACGCAGTATTTT; cdr3_aa: CASSLVVGGLYTQYF
j_call: TRBJ1-3; clone_size: NA; v_call: TRBV11-2; d_call: NA; cdr3_nt: TGTGCCAGCAGCTCGCCGTGGGGGGCGCAAGGAAACACCATATATTTT; cdr3_aa: CASSSPWGAQGNTIYF
j_call: TRBJ2-3; clone_size: NA; v_call: TRBV5-1; d_call: TRBD2; cdr3_nt: TGCGCCAGCAGCTTGCAGCGGGGAGGCACAGATACGCAGTATTTT; cdr3_aa: CASSLQRGGTDTQYF
j_call: TRBJ1-4; clone_size: NA; v_call: TRBV18; d_call: NA; cdr3_nt: TGTGCCAGCTCACCTACAGGGACACGGGGTGAAAAACTGTTTTTT; cdr3_aa: CASSPTGTRGEKLFF
j_call: TRBJ2-2; clone_size: once; v_call: TRBV19; d_call: NA; cdr3_nt: TGTGCCAGTAAGCCAGTAGCGAACACCGGGGAGCTGTTTTTT; cdr3_aa: CASKPVANTGELFF
j_call: TRBJ2-1; clone_size: NA; v_call: TRBV7-9; d_call: NA; cdr3_nt: TGTGCCAGCAGAGAAGTACAGGGTAACTACGATGAGCAGTTCTTC; cdr3_aa: CASREVQGNYDEQFF
j_call: TRBJ1-2; clone_size: NA; v_call: TRBV6-2/TRBV6-3; d_call: NA; cdr3_nt: TGTGCCAGCAGTTACTCTCCGGGGGCGATTATCTATGGCTACACCTTC; cdr3_aa: CASSYSPGAIIYGYTF
j_call: TRBJ1-6; clone_size: NA; v_call: TRBV27; d_call: NA; cdr3_nt: TGTGCCAGCAGTTTTCCCTGGGGAGGTTCACCCCTCCACTTT; cdr3_aa: CASSFPWGGSPLHF
j_call: TRBJ2-5; clone_size: NA; v_call: TRBV12-5; d_call: TRBD1; cdr3_nt: TGTGCTAGTGGTACCGGACAGGGGGAGACCCAGTACTTC; cdr3_aa: CASGTGQGETQYF
j_call: TRBJ1-2; clone_size: NA; v_call: TRBV5-1; d_call: TRBD1; cdr3_nt: TGCGCCAGCAGCCGCAACAGGGGTGACTATGGCTACACCTTC; cdr3_aa: CASSRNRGDYGYTF
j_call: TRBJ1-5; clone_size: few; v_call: TRBV18; d_call: NA; cdr3_nt: TGTGCCAGCTCACCAGGAGCAGGGGCCAATCAGCCCCAGCATTTT; cdr3_aa: CASSPGAGANQPQHF
j_call: TRBJ1-2; clone_size: NA; v_call: TRBV20-1; d_call: TRBD1; cdr3_nt: TGCAGTGCTAGTCTAGGGACAGGGGCCTACTATGGCTACACCTTC; cdr3_aa: CSASLGTGAYYGYTF
j_call: TRBJ1-2; clone_size: NA; v_call: TRBV19; d_call: NA; cdr3_nt: TGTGCCAGCGAACGGGCAGCCCACTATGGCTACACCTTC; cdr3_aa: CASERAAHYGYTF
j_call: TRBJ1-3; clone_size: NA; v_call: TRBV6-5; d_call: NA; cdr3_nt: TGTGCCAGCATCACTAGGACAGCTGGAAACACCATATATTTT; cdr3_aa: CASITRTAGNTIYF
j_call: TRBJ1-2; clone_size: once; v_call: TRBV2; d_call: NA; cdr3_nt: TGTGCCACTGACCGAGGGGAGGGCTACACCTTC; cdr3_aa: CATDRGEGYTF
j_call: TRBJ1-2; clone_size: NA; v_call: TRBV14; d_call: NA; cdr3_nt: TGTGCCAGCAGACTCTCAGGTGGGAACTATGGCTACACCTTC; cdr3_aa: CASRLSGGNYGYTF
j_call: TRBJ2-4; clone_size: NA; v_call: TRBV6-1; d_call: TRBD2; cdr3_nt: TGTGCCAGCAGTGAGCGGGGATTCTCTAGCGGGAACACCCGAGTGAACATTCAGTACTTC; cdr3_aa: CASSERGFSSGNTRVNIQYF
j_call: TRBJ1-2; clone_size: few; v_call: TRBV3-1/TRBV3-2; d_call: NA; cdr3_nt: TGTGCCAGCTCCACCAACGGCCGGGGGCAAGGCTACACCTTC; cdr3_aa: CASSTNGRGQGYTF
j_call: TRBJ2-3; clone_size: NA; v_call: TRBV7-2; d_call: TRBD2; cdr3_nt: TGTGCCAGCAGCTGGAAGCGGGGGGGCCAAGATACGCAGTATTTT; cdr3_aa: CASSWKRGGQDTQYF
j_call: TRBJ1-3; clone_size: NA; v_call: TRBV5-1; d_call: NA; cdr3_nt: TGCGCCAGCAGCATACAGGGAACAGACACCATATATTTT; cdr3_aa: CASSIQGTDTIYF
j_call: TRBJ2-6; clone_size: NA; v_call: TRBV2; d_call: NA; cdr3_nt: TGTGCCAGCAGTGAGCCGGTTTCTGGGGCCAACGTCCTGACTTTC; cdr3_aa: CASSEPVSGANVLTF
j_call: TRBJ1-2; clone_size: NA; v_call: TRBV18; d_call: NA; cdr3_nt: TGTGCCAGCTCCCCTCAGACGGGTGTGCTGTACTATGGCTACACCTTC; cdr3_aa: CASSPQTGVLYYGYTF
j_call: TRBJ1-3; clone_size: NA; v_call: TRBV6-6; d_call: NA; cdr3_nt: TGTGCCAGCATCCCGGACAGTGGCTCTGGAAACACCATATATTTT; cdr3_aa: CASIPDSGSGNTIYF
j_call: TRBJ1-6; clone_size: NA; v_call: TRBV30; d_call: TRBD1; cdr3_nt: TGTGCCTGGAGCCCCGGACAGGGATCTGATTCACCCCTCCACTTT; cdr3_aa: CAWSPGQGSDSPLHF
j_call: TRBJ1-2; clone_size: few; v_call: TRBV28; d_call: NA; cdr3_nt: TGTGCCAGCAGTTTAGGGGGGCTCGGCTACACCTTC; cdr3_aa: CASSLGGLGYTF
j_call: TRBJ1-2; clone_size: few; v_call: TRBV15; d_call: NA; cdr3_nt: TGTGCCACCAGCAGAGACAGCTATGGCTACACCTTC; cdr3_aa: CATSRDSYGYTF
j_call: TRBJ2-1; clone_size: few; v_call: TRBV9; d_call: TRBD2; cdr3_nt: TGTGCCAGCAGCGTAGAATTGATCGGGGGGGCCGCTGAGCAGTTCTTC; cdr3_aa: CASSVELIGGAAEQFF
j_call: TRBJ1-2; clone_size: NA; v_call: TRBV19; d_call: NA; cdr3_nt: TGTGCCAGTAGTCTCCGTTGGGGGGGCAACTATGGCTACACCTTC; cdr3_aa: CASSLRWGGNYGYTF
j_call: TRBJ2-2; clone_size: NA; v_call: TRBV12-3/TRBV12-4; d_call: NA; cdr3_nt: TGTGCCAGCAGACAGGGCCCCACCGGGGAGCTGTTTTTT; cdr3_aa: CASRQGPTGELFF
j_call: TRBJ2-5; clone_size: NA; v_call: TRBV23-1; d_call: NA; cdr3_nt: TGCGCCAGCAGGGGCAGGCACGAGACCCAGTACTTC; cdr3_aa: CASRGRHETQYF
j_call: TRBJ1-5; clone_size: few; v_call: TRBV12-3/TRBV12-4; d_call: NA; cdr3_nt: TGTGCCAGCAGTGAATTAAGCAATCAGCCCCAGCATTTT; cdr3_aa: CASSELSNQPQHF
j_call: TRBJ1-1; clone_size: NA; v_call: TRBV5-1; d_call: NA; cdr3_nt: TGCGCCAGCAGCTTGCCGAACACTGAAGCTTTCTTT; cdr3_aa: CASSLPNTEAFF
j_call: TRBJ1-4; clone_size: NA; v_call: TRBV15; d_call: NA; cdr3_nt: TGTGCCACCAGCAGAGATCAACAGGCAAATGAAAAACTGTTTTTT; cdr3_aa: CATSRDQQANEKLFF